This record concerns one T cell receptor (beta chain) sequence. Germline V gene lookup returns CDR1 SGHKS and CDR2 YYEKEE (reference sequence). V was pared by 7 bases and J by 3 bases, with 16 bases between. The CDR3 has 15 amino acids. The data were obtained in a study of T cell changes during pregnancy in multiple sclerosis. Profiled with immunoSEQ multiplex PCR; TCRdb holds only in-frame clones, not every one. The sample includes about 53,000 clones, 85% to 95% of them seen just once. The specimen was CD4+ T cells from peripheral blood mononuclear cells, collected in the third trimester of pregnancy. This receptor was obtained from a female donor with multiple sclerosis, enrolled in a pregnancy study. The chain links TRBV5-5 to TRBJ2-2, with TRBD1 as a possible D gene (6 bases). The CDR3 nucleotides are TGTGCCAGCGGACACAGGGCTACGGACACCGGGGAGCTGTTTTTT. It is translated as CASGHRATDTGELFF. The full variable domain, in which reference TRBV5-5 and TRBJ2-2 provide the parts outside the CDR3, is DAGVTQSPTHLIKTRGQQVTLRCSPISGHKSVSWYQQVLGQGPQFIFQYYEKEERGRGNFPDRFSARQFPNYSSELNVNALLLGDSALYLCASGHRATDTGELFFGEGSRLTVL.